This is a list of T cell receptor beta chains from one sample in a study of radiation and T cells in renal cell carcinoma. The protocol was immunoSEQ multiplex PCR, while the TCRdb copy is restricted to in-frame clones and leaves out a portion. The sample yields approximately 110,000 clones, roughly four fifths seen once. Sample: blood, taken from a patient whose treatment included radiotherapy and nephrectomy. The origin of the receptors is an older woman with renal cell carcinoma. CDR3s include the opening cysteine and the closing phenylalanine or tryptophan. A D gene is named only where the DNA matches it firmly. Not every row has a clone size; where given, it reads once, few, many or a size class.

J gene: TRBJ1-1; D gene: .; V gene: TRBV27; clone size: .; CDR3 protein: CASSLSDGIGAFF; CDR3 DNA: TGTGCCAGCAGTTTATCGGACGGGATTGGGGCTTTCTTT
J gene: TRBJ1-1; D gene: .; V gene: TRBV2; clone size: .; CDR3 protein: CASSADRSTEAFF; CDR3 DNA: TGTGCCAGCAGTGCAGACAGGAGCACTGAAGCTTTCTTT
J gene: TRBJ2-1; D gene: .; V gene: TRBV6-1; clone size: .; CDR3 protein: CASSEGQGTYNEQFF; CDR3 DNA: TGTGCCAGCAGTGAAGGGCAGGGGACCTACAATGAGCAGTTCTTC
J gene: TRBJ2-7; D gene: TRBD2; V gene: TRBV28; clone size: .; CDR3 protein: CASSIILAGPYEQYF; CDR3 DNA: TGTGCCAGCAGCATTATCCTAGCGGGCCCCTACGAGCAGTACTTC
J gene: TRBJ2-5; D gene: .; V gene: TRBV10-3; clone size: .; CDR3 protein: CAISGGLAEVQETQYF; CDR3 DNA: TGTGCCATCAGTGGGGGGCTAGCGGAGGTTCAAGAGACCCAGTACTTC
J gene: TRBJ2-3; D gene: TRBD1; V gene: TRBV7-3; clone size: .; CDR3 protein: CASSLTRDRTNTDTQYF; CDR3 DNA: TGTGCCAGCAGCTTAACGAGGGACAGGACTAACACAGATACGCAGTATTTT
J gene: TRBJ2-5; D gene: TRBD1; V gene: TRBV28; clone size: .; CDR3 protein: CASSPFGTGRETQYF; CDR3 DNA: TGTGCCAGCAGTCCATTCGGGACAGGACGGGAGACCCAGTACTTC
J gene: TRBJ2-3; D gene: TRBD2; V gene: TRBV15; clone size: .; CDR3 protein: CATSPGGAKTDTQYF; CDR3 DNA: TGTGCCACCAGCCCCGGGGGGGCTAAGACAGATACGCAGTATTTT
J gene: TRBJ1-4; D gene: .; V gene: TRBV28; clone size: once; CDR3 protein: CASRLAHSANEKLFF; CDR3 DNA: TGTGCCAGCCGACTGGCCCACTCGGCTAATGAAAAACTGTTTTTT
J gene: TRBJ2-3; D gene: .; V gene: TRBV6-4; clone size: .; CDR3 protein: CASSDSESTDTQYF; CDR3 DNA: TGTGCCAGCAGTGACTCGGAAAGCACAGATACGCAGTATTTT
J gene: TRBJ1-5; D gene: .; V gene: TRBV10-3; clone size: few; CDR3 protein: CAISAGLDQPQHF; CDR3 DNA: TGTGCCATCAGTGCGGGTCTAGATCAGCCCCAGCATTTT
J gene: TRBJ1-3; D gene: .; V gene: TRBV5-1; clone size: once; CDR3 protein: CASTTGTAGNTIYF; CDR3 DNA: TGCGCCAGCACAACAGGCACGGCTGGAAACACCATATATTTT
J gene: TRBJ1-2; D gene: .; V gene: TRBV9; clone size: once; CDR3 protein: CASSVGSGPYGYTF; CDR3 DNA: TGTGCCAGCAGCGTAGGATCAGGGCCCTATGGCTACACCTTC
J gene: TRBJ2-7; D gene: .; V gene: TRBV7-8; clone size: .; CDR3 protein: CASSSPPGRDKPYEQYF; CDR3 DNA: TGTGCCAGCAGCTCACCCCCAGGGAGGGACAAACCCTACGAGCAGTACTTC
J gene: TRBJ1-2; D gene: .; V gene: TRBV30; clone size: few; CDR3 protein: CAWSVRSGYGYTF; CDR3 DNA: TGTGCCTGGAGTGTACGGTCCGGGTATGGCTACACCTTC
J gene: TRBJ1-2; D gene: .; V gene: TRBV5-1; clone size: .; CDR3 protein: CASGGGAGYGYTF; CDR3 DNA: TGCGCCAGCGGCGGGGGCGCTGGCTATGGCTACACCTTC
J gene: TRBJ1-1; D gene: TRBD1; V gene: TRBV27; clone size: .; CDR3 protein: CASSSSAGGGEAFF; CDR3 DNA: TGTGCCAGCAGTTCCTCGGCAGGGGGGGGTGAAGCTTTCTTT
J gene: TRBJ2-5; D gene: .; V gene: TRBV19; clone size: once; CDR3 protein: CASSIRAGIETQYF; CDR3 DNA: TGTGCCAGTAGTATAAGGGCAGGGATAGAGACCCAGTACTTC
J gene: TRBJ2-7; D gene: .; V gene: TRBV28; clone size: .; CDR3 protein: CASGRRVSYEQYF; CDR3 DNA: TGTGCCAGCGGCAGAAGAGTCTCCTACGAGCAGTACTTC
J gene: TRBJ1-4; D gene: .; V gene: TRBV10-3; clone size: few; CDR3 protein: CAISPGGLNEKLFF; CDR3 DNA: TGTGCCATCAGCCCCGGCGGACTTAATGAAAAACTGTTTTTT